This T cell receptor (beta chain) was identified during a study of cytotoxic CD8 clonotypes in ibrutinib-treated CLL (dated by TCRdb to the early 2020s). With respect to the entire study: The cohort had ten to twelve relapsed/refractory and 15 treatment-naive patients; roughly 17 were IGHV unmutated. Responses were partial in roughly 25 patients and complete in 2; after median around 72 months follow-up, around 15 stayed in remission and some twelve progressed. Response samples were taken after a median of roughly 12 months on treatment, ranging from about 6 to 40 months. On average, each sample yielded about 250,000 productive templates and under 95,000 productive rearrangements. Longitudinal samples were available for about 30% of the 86 trial participants. Cryopreserved peripheral blood mononuclear cells were collected at three points: before therapy, at response, and at either sustained remission or disease progression. All remission and progressive disease samples were collected while patients were still receiving ibrutinib. The investigation overall reported the following: Sampling times were not matched between sustained-remission and progressing patients, and lymph node repertoires were not studied. Baseline clonality was found to be higher than that of age-matched healthy donors and was strongly correlated with circulating CD8+ T-cell counts. Clonality increased at ibrutinib response, stayed stable in sustained remission, and fell back toward baseline at progression. Public clonotypes were found to be uncommon and were observed to contract or remain stable during treatment; the increase in clonality was shown to reflect expansion of private clonotypes at ibrutinib response.

For CDR1 and CDR2, the germline V gene lists SGHVS and FQNEAQ. The CDR3 measures 11 amino acids from cysteine to phenylalanine. Only the CDR3 DNA is retained, 33 bases long and in frame from the first base. The junction carries 9 bases between V and J, which are trimmed by 5 bases and 10 bases respectively. On a MiSeq, deep resolution sequencing aimed for a depth between 1 in 1 million and 1 in 200,000 T cells, with each clonotype covered about 9.9x on average. TCR beta libraries were generated with the immunoSEQ hsTCRB Kit. The published analysis was carried out like this. ImmunoSEQ Data Assistant and ImmunoSEQ Analyzer were used for data analysis, and V, D and J genes were assigned according to IMGT definitions. Clonality, which ranges from 0 to 1, was calculated by subtracting the normalized Shannon entropy of productive rearrangement frequencies from one. Only overrepresented clonotypes making up at least 0.05% of the repertoire of each patient were included in the public clonotype analysis. Approximately 13 age-matched healthy donor repertoires from immuneACCESS served as clonality controls. The clones in this table, taken by TCRdb from immuneACCESS, are in-frame only. Not every clone is retained; where verified, under half of the shortfall comes from an unresolved V gene, and the cause of the rest is unknown. V and J calls and clone size are copied from that table; D and trimming were computed from the DNA. A total of around 250,000 clones appear in this sample, 70% of them only once. Jointly, the top ten make up approximately 15% of the sample.

What the time point label conveys for this sample: around 2 years on ibrutinib. For TCR beta library preparation, around 2.2 micrograms of genomic DNA was extracted from cryopreserved PBMCs. High-throughput TCR beta sequencing was performed on longitudinal blood samples from CLL patients receiving ibrutinib monotherapy. The patients took part in an open-label, single-center phase 2 trial of ibrutinib monotherapy. A note on this clone: Its antigen is unknown. No quality values exist for individual bases; no much larger clone is one base distant.

The sequence derives from a human donor with chronic lymphocytic leukemia. The chain is encoded by TRBV7-8 joined to TRBJ2-1; the D gene assignment is ambiguous. Source: PBMCs, taken after 24 months of ibrutinib treatment. The CDR3 reads CASSIGKEQFF. The nucleotide sequence reads TGTGCCAGCAGCATAGGTAAGGAGCAGTTCTTC.